This T cell receptor beta chain derives from a study of identical twins. Whole-study findings and limits: Not following the same donors, the study drew its conclusions from cross-sectional statistical analysis.

V was shortened by 7 bases and J by 5 bases, with 20 bases between the two germline ends. CDR3 size: 15 residues. Concerning this clonotype itself: Its antigen is still unknown.

TCRdb reanalysed the 5' RACE reads using MiXCR and keeps one entry per CDR3 protein. The sample yields 400,000 to 650,000 distinct CDR3 sequences, approximately 22% seen once. These records were also assigned to another study, of T cells expressing NK-cell markers. That paper adds: A range of roughly 1.0-8% of CD8+ T cells consisted of dominant NKG2C+ clonotypes in 5 to 7 donors.

Specimen: CD4+ T cells sorted from blood. This receptor was identified in a woman under 30 in good health. The chain couples TRBV12-3 or TRBV12-4 to TRBJ2-5; D possibly uses TRBD1 or TRBD2 (8 bases each). The CDR3: CASTPAGGGGETQYF. In nucleotides, the CDR3 is TGTGCCAGCACCCCCGCAGGGGGCGGGGGGGAGACCCAGTACTTC.